Listed below are T cell receptor beta chains from one sample, sequenced in a study of CD8 T cells in Susac syndrome. Each CDR3 protein is one row after TCRdb ran MiXCR on the immunoSEQ multiplex PCR reads. This sample has 150,000 to 200,000 distinct CDR3 sequences, with roughly 92% found just once. Sequencing used CD4+ T cells from PBMCs. Every receptor here comes from a human donor with multiple sclerosis. Both conserved end residues are part of each CDR3. The order of the fields is CDR3 length, clone size, D gene, J gene, V gene, CDR3 protein, CDR3 DNA. The D gene is left open where the match is weak. Part of the rows lack a size; the others show once, few, many or a class for expanded clones.

length: 13; size: -; D: TRBD1; J: TRBJ1-5; V: TRBV29-1; CDR3: CSVGQGADQPQHF; DNA: TGCAGCGTTGGACAGGGGGCTGATCAGCCCCAGCATTTT
length: 11; size: few; D: -; J: TRBJ2-3; V: TRBV28; CDR3: CASSFKDTQYF; DNA: TGTGCCAGCAGTTTCAAGGATACGCAGTATTTT
length: 11; size: -; D: -; J: TRBJ2-5; V: TRBV5-6; CDR3: CASSRTETQYF; DNA: TGTGCCAGCAGCCGAACAGAGACCCAGTACTTC
length: 13; size: -; D: TRBD1; J: TRBJ2-5; V: TRBV2; CDR3: CASSEYRGETQYF; DNA: TGTGCCAGCAGTGAATACAGGGGAGAGACCCAGTACTTC
length: 15; size: -; D: TRBD2; J: TRBJ2-5; V: TRBV5-4; CDR3: CASSLGLASGETQYF; DNA: TGTGCCAGCAGCTTGGGGCTAGCCAGCGGGGAAACCCAGTACTTC
length: 16; size: -; D: TRBD2; J: TRBJ2-2; V: TRBV2; CDR3: CASTPGLAGYTGELFF; DNA: TGTGCCAGCACCCCGGGACTAGCGGGTTACACCGGGGAGCTGTTTTTT
length: 15; size: -; D: -; J: TRBJ2-7; V: TRBV12-3/TRBV12-4; CDR3: CASSLSLNGAYEQYF; DNA: TGTGCCAGCAGTTTGTCCCTTAATGGAGCCTACGAGCAGTACTTC
length: 15; size: -; D: -; J: TRBJ2-1; V: TRBV6-5; CDR3: CASSLAGTANNEQFF; DNA: TGTGCCAGCAGTCTTGCCGGGACGGCGAACAATGAGCAGTTCTTC
length: 15; size: -; D: TRBD2; J: TRBJ2-2; V: TRBV20-1; CDR3: CSARSGGMNTGELFF; DNA: TGCAGTGCTAGAAGCGGGGGAATGAACACCGGGGAGCTGTTTTTT
length: 14; size: -; D: -; J: TRBJ2-7; V: TRBV5-1; CDR3: CASSLVPGNYEQYF; DNA: TGCGCCAGCAGCTTGGTACCAGGGAACTACGAGCAGTACTTC
length: 16; size: -; D: -; J: TRBJ1-1; V: TRBV7-3; CDR3: CASSLVGIGFYTEAFF; DNA: TGTGCCAGCAGCTTAGTCGGGATTGGGTTTTACACTGAAGCTTTCTTT
length: 12; size: -; D: TRBD1; J: TRBJ1-4; V: TRBV30; CDR3: CASGQGGEKLFF; DNA: TGTGCCTCGGGACAGGGAGGTGAAAAACTGTTTTTT
length: 17; size: -; D: -; J: TRBJ2-6; V: TRBV7-9; CDR3: CASTPTQGLPGANVLTF; DNA: TGTGCCAGCACGCCAACCCAGGGTCTCCCTGGGGCCAACGTCCTGACTTTC
length: 18; size: -; D: TRBD2; J: TRBJ2-3; V: TRBV20-1; CDR3: CSARRTSGGAGYTDTQYF; DNA: TGCAGTGCTAGGAGAACTAGCGGGGGGGCCGGGTACACAGATACGCAGTATTTT
length: 14; size: -; D: -; J: TRBJ1-1; V: TRBV18; CDR3: CASFLDLQNTEAFF; DNA: TGTGCCAGTTTCCTGGACCTCCAGAACACTGAAGCTTTCTTT
length: 13; size: -; D: -; J: TRBJ2-5; V: TRBV12-3/TRBV12-4; CDR3: CASSFWSQETQYF; DNA: TGTGCCAGCAGTTTTTGGTCACAAGAGACCCAGTACTTC
length: 15; size: -; D: -; J: TRBJ1-5; V: TRBV4-1; CDR3: CASSRMPGFNQPQHF; DNA: TGCGCCAGCAGCCGAATGCCGGGGTTCAATCAGCCCCAGCATTTT
length: 16; size: few; D: TRBD2; J: TRBJ2-1; V: TRBV18; CDR3: CASSPTSGGSYNEQFF; DNA: TGTGCCAGCTCACCGACTAGCGGGGGATCCTACAATGAGCAGTTCTTC
length: 17; size: -; D: TRBD1; J: TRBJ2-1; V: TRBV4-3; CDR3: CASSQRDRGQGAREQFF; DNA: TGCGCCAGCAGCCAAAGGGATCGGGGACAGGGGGCGAGGGAGCAGTTCTTC
length: 12; size: -; D: TRBD1; J: TRBJ1-1; V: TRBV29-1; CDR3: CSGRTGEEEAFF; DNA: TGCAGCGGTAGGACAGGGGAAGAGGAGGCTTTCTTT
length: 15; size: -; D: TRBD1; J: TRBJ1-5; V: TRBV27; CDR3: CASSRTGNSNQPQHF; DNA: TGTGCCAGCAGTCGGACAGGAAATAGCAATCAGCCCCAGCATTTT
length: 12; size: -; D: -; J: TRBJ2-3; V: TRBV2; CDR3: CASSAGPDTQYF; DNA: TGTGCCAGCAGTGCGGGCCCAGATACGCAGTATTTT
length: 16; size: -; D: -; J: TRBJ1-6; V: TRBV4-2; CDR3: CASSLAGREVTSPLHF; DNA: TGTGCCAGCAGTCTTGCTGGCAGGGAGGTAACTTCACCCCTCCACTTT
length: 18; size: -; D: TRBD2; J: TRBJ2-7; V: TRBV6-1; CDR3: CASSERVPGSGVTYEQYF; DNA: TGTGCCAGCAGTGAAAGGGTTCCCGGGAGCGGGGTTACCTACGAGCAGTACTTC
length: 13; size: once; D: TRBD1; J: TRBJ1-1; V: TRBV20-1; CDR3: CSAIGQGATEAFF; DNA: TGCAGTGCTATCGGACAGGGGGCTACTGAAGCTTTCTTT
length: 15; size: -; D: -; J: TRBJ1-4; V: TRBV7-9; CDR3: CASSFDRFLNEKLFF; DNA: TGTGCCAGCAGCTTCGACAGGTTCCTTAATGAAAAACTGTTTTTT
length: 15; size: -; D: TRBD2; J: TRBJ2-1; V: TRBV7-3; CDR3: CASSLGSGGNNEQFF; DNA: TGTGCCAGCAGCTTAGGTAGCGGGGGGAACAATGAGCAGTTCTTC
length: 15; size: -; D: -; J: TRBJ2-1; V: TRBV9; CDR3: CASSGYPSSYNEQFF; DNA: TGTGCCAGCAGCGGGTACCCGAGCTCCTACAATGAGCAGTTCTTC
length: 11; size: -; D: -; J: TRBJ1-2; V: TRBV7-9; CDR3: CAGGQNYGYTF; DNA: TGTGCCGGGGGGCAAAACTATGGCTACACCTTC
length: 12; size: few; D: -; J: TRBJ1-1; V: TRBV7-8; CDR3: CASSTGDTEAFF; DNA: TGTGCCAGCAGCACCGGGGACACTGAAGCTTTCTTT
length: 15; size: -; D: TRBD2; J: TRBJ2-3; V: TRBV20-1; CDR3: CSAAGDSPSTDTQYF; DNA: TGCAGTGCCGCGGGGGACTCCCCTAGCACAGATACGCAGTATTTT
length: 11; size: -; D: -; J: TRBJ2-1; V: TRBV29-1; CDR3: CSVGRYNEQFF; DNA: TGCAGCGTTGGGCGGTACAATGAGCAGTTCTTC
length: 13; size: -; D: TRBD1; J: TRBJ2-4; V: TRBV20-1; CDR3: CSASPGGKNIQYF; DNA: TGCAGTGCTTCTCCAGGGGGCAAAAACATTCAGTACTTC
length: 13; size: -; D: TRBD1; J: TRBJ1-1; V: TRBV7-8; CDR3: CASSQTGDTEAFF; DNA: TGTGCCAGCAGCCAGACAGGGGACACTGAAGCTTTCTTT
length: 13; size: -; D: -; J: TRBJ2-2; V: TRBV12-3/TRBV12-4; CDR3: CASRGAGTGELFF; DNA: TGTGCCAGCAGGGGGGCGGGCACCGGGGAGCTGTTTTTT
length: 12; size: -; D: -; J: TRBJ2-7; V: TRBV20-1; CDR3: CSASWQGYEQYF; DNA: TGCAGTGCTAGCTGGCAGGGGTACGAGCAGTACTTC
length: 14; size: once; D: -; J: TRBJ1-1; V: TRBV28; CDR3: CASTSPDRYTEAFF; DNA: TGTGCCAGCACCTCACCCGACAGATACACTGAAGCTTTCTTT
length: 14; size: -; D: -; J: TRBJ2-5; V: TRBV2; CDR3: CASSVTGIGETQYF; DNA: TGTGCCAGCAGCGTAACAGGGATTGGGGAGACCCAGTACTTC
length: 17; size: -; D: TRBD1; J: TRBJ2-7; V: TRBV6-4; CDR3: CASSEWDRGLTLYEQYF; DNA: TGTGCCAGCAGTGAATGGGACAGGGGACTAACCCTCTACGAGCAGTACTTC
length: 13; size: -; D: TRBD2; J: TRBJ2-5; V: TRBV10-3; CDR3: CASQRDKGETQYF; DNA: TGTGCCTCCCAGCGGGATAAGGGAGAGACCCAGTACTTC
length: 16; size: -; D: TRBD1; J: TRBJ1-1; V: TRBV20-1; CDR3: CSARDAGQGTYTEAFF; DNA: TGCAGTGCTAGAGATGCCGGACAGGGCACCTACACTGAAGCTTTCTTT